This entry lists 7 T cell receptor beta chains sequenced from one sample in a study of blood T cells in healthy people across ages. Alongside a J-beta primer mix, a sample-barcoded 5' primer served in a second PCR lasting about 7 to 11 cycles. TCRdb re-called the 5' RACE reads with MiXCR, one entry per CDR3 protein. Altogether about 580,000 distinct CDR3 sequences are present, 40% to 55% being singletons, with the ten largest covering 20% to 25%. The sequenced sample was blood. The origin of the receptors is a man at least 80 years old in good health.

The chain combines TRBV5-1 with TRBJ1-5; a possible D gene is TRBD1 (5 bases). This CDR3 contains 14 residues. V lost 7 bases to trimming and J lost 7 bases, with 18 bases between them. Germline-derived CDR1 and CDR2 are SGHRS and YFSETQ. CDR3 in DNA: TGCGCCAGCGCCGAACGGGACGCCGCCCAGCCCCAGCATTTT. Amino acid sequence: CASAERDAAQPQHF. Complete variable domain (other parts from reference TRBV5-1 and TRBJ1-5): KAGVTQTPRYLIKTRGQQVTLSCSPISGHRSVSWYQQTPGQGLQFLFEYFSETQRNKGNFPGRFSGRQFSNSRSEMNVSTLELGDSALYLCASAERDAAQPQHFGDGTRLSIL.

On this clonotype: It may be a read error: a sequence one base away is much more abundant. The rearrangement uses TRBV4-1 and TRBJ2-7; maybe TRBD2 (6 bases). The J call is doubtful: the DNA matches TRBJ2-5 better. Germline V gene data show CDR1 as MGHRA and CDR2 as YSYEKL. This CDR3 is 13 amino acids long. The chain's CDR3 is CASSQWRDETQYF. CDR3 DNA: TGCGCCAGCAGCCAGTGGCGGGATGAGACCCAGTACTTC.

This rearrangement joins TRBV4-3 to TRBJ2-6, with a weak D call TRBD1 (6 bases). The CDR3 has 19 residues. From germline, CDR1 is LGHNA and CDR2 YSLEER. V shed 0 bases and J shed 1 base, with 16 bases lying between them. The CDR3 loop is CASSQDNLQGNSGANVLTF. In nucleotides, the CDR3 is TGCGCCAGCAGCCAAGATAACTTGCAGGGGAATTCTGGGGCCAACGTCCTGACTTTC.

The V call is TRBV20-1, the J call TRBJ2-1; 7 bases are a match to TRBD2. Germline-derived CDR1 and CDR2 are DFQATT and SNEGSKA (reference sequence). CDR3 length equals 15 residues. Unmatched junction bases numbered 7, after V lost 3 bases and J lost 2 bases. CDR3 in DNA: TGCAGTGCTAGCAGCGCGACTAGCCCCTACAATGAGCAGTTCTTC. Translating it yields CSASSATSPYNEQFF.

The V and J genes are TRBV7-2 and TRBJ1-5; 12 bases map to TRBD1. CDR1 and CDR2 from the germline V gene are SGHTA and FQGNSA. The junction had 5 bases not matched to a gene; V was cut back by 1 base and J by 7 bases. The CDR3 runs 16 residues. In DNA, the CDR3 is TGTGCCAGCAGCTTAGTGGGACAGGGGGCGACCCAGCCCCAGCATTTT. Protein: CASSLVGQGATQPQHF.

This clonotype showed up just a few times. The chain combines TRBV20-1 with TRBJ2-5; 9 nucleotides line up with TRBD1. Germline CDR1 and CDR2: DFQATT and SNEGSKA (reference sequence). J gave up 11 bases and V 0 bases, and 16 bases lay outside the gene matches. The CDR3 is 16 amino acids. In nucleotides, the CDR3 is TGCAGTGCTAGAGACGGAGGGGTGGGACAGGGTCTTGGGCAGTACTTC. This codes for CSARDGGVGQGLGQYF.

The V gene is TRBV10-3, the J gene TRBJ2-7, with 7 bases identical to TRBD2. Germline V lookup: CDR1 ENHRY, CDR2 SYGVKD. The V gene end was trimmed by 3 bases and the J gene end by 0 bases; junction bases not matched to a gene: 11. CDR3 length equals 17 residues. CDR3 sequence (DNA): TGTGCCATCAGTGAAAAGCCTCCGGGGGAGGGCTCCTACGAGCAGTACTTC. This encodes CAISEKPPGEGSYEQYF.